This T cell receptor beta chain is from a study of cytomegalovirus exposure and HLA in healthy donors. V lost 6 bases and J lost 4; bases outside the gene matches: 3. Germline V gene sequence: CDR1 SGHVS, CDR2 FQNEAQ. This CDR3 has 13 amino acids. Assay used: immunoSEQ multiplex PCR; TCRdb lists only in-frame clones, some missing. The table includes 100,000 to 150,000 clones, around 94% detected once. V and J are TRBV7-8 and TRBJ1-5; TRBD1 aligns across 7 bases. This receptor was identified in a woman between 18 and 29 years old in good health and CMV-seronegative. Sequencing was carried out using PBMCs. CDR3 coding DNA: TGTGCCAGCAGTCGGGACAGTAATCAGCCCCAGCATTTT. Translation: CASSRDSNQPQHF.